This T cell receptor (beta chain) derives from a study of cytomegalovirus exposure and HLA in healthy donors. In the study overall: Researchers found that approximately 80% of some 400 genotyped donors fell within the Caucasian-associated ancestry cluster. Notes on the study in general: Across donors, sequencing depth was assumed by presence/absence analyses to be roughly uniform.

A note on this clone: Its antigen is unidentified. The germline gene is not matched at one end of the junction; a read error may be the cause.

There are 9 residues in the CDR3. Per the germline V gene, CDR1 is MNHNS and CDR2 is SASEGT. In the PCR, 60 Vbeta and 13 Jbeta primers were used. Original handling: In a later analysis, of 79 million or so unique beta chains, 9 million to 11 million appeared in at least two donors. The protocol was immunoSEQ multiplex PCR, while the TCRdb copy is restricted to in-frame clones and leaves out a portion. The V and J calls and clone size were taken over from that table, and D and trimming were inferred from the DNA. In the table there are some 200,000 clones, 81% of which are singletons. J is TRBJ1-6 and V is TRBV6-1; D is unclear. The receptor comes from a man in his fifties or sixties in good health and CMV-seronegative. Material for sequencing was PBMCs. The CDR3 region is CASRVGPLF. CDR3 DNA sequence: TGTGCCAGCAGGGTCGGTCCCCTATTT.